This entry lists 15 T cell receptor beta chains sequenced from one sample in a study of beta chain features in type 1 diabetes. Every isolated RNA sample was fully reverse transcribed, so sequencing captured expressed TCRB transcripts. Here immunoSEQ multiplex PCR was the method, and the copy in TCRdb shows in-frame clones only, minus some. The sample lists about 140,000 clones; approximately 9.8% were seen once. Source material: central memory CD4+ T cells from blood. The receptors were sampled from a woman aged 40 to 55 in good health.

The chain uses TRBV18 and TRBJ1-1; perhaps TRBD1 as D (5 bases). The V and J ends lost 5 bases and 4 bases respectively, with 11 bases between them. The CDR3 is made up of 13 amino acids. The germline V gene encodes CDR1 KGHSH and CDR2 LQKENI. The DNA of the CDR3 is TGTGCCAGCTCAAACGGGGGTGGCACTGAAGCTTTCTTT. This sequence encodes CASSNGGGTEAFF.

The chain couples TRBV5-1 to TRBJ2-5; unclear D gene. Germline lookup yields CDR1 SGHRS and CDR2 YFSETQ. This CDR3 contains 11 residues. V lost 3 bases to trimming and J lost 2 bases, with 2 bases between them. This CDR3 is CASSSQETQYF. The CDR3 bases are TGCGCCAGCAGCTCACAAGAGACCCAGTACTTC.

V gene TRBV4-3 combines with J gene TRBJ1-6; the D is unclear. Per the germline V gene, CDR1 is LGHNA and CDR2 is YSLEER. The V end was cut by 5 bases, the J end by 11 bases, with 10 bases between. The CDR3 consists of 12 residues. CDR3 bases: TGCGCCAGCAGCTCGGAGAGTGCACCCCTCCACTTT. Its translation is CASSSESAPLHF.

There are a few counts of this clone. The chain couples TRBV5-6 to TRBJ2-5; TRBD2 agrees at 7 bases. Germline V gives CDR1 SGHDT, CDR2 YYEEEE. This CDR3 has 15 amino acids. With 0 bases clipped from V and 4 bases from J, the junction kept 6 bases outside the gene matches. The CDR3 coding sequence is TGTGCCAGCAGCTTGGAAAGGGCTAGCGGAGAGACCCAGTACTTC. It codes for CASSLERASGETQYF.

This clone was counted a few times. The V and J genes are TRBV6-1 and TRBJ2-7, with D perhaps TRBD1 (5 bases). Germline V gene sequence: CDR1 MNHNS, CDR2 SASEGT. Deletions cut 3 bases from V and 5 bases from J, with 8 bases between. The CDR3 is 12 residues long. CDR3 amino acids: CASSEQGNEQYF. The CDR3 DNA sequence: TGTGCCAGCAGTGAGCAGGGCAACGAGCAGTACTTC.

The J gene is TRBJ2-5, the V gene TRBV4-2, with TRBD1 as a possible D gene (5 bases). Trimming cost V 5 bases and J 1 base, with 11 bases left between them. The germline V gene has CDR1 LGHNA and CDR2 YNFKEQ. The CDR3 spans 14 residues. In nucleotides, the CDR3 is TGTGCCAGCAGCTTTCAGGGATCCCAAGAGACCCAGTACTTC. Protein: CASSFQGSQETQYF.

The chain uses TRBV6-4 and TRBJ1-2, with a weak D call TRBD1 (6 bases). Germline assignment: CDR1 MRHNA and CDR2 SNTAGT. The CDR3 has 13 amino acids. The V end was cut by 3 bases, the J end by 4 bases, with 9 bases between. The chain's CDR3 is CASSETGGYGYTF. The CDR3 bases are TGTGCCAGCAGTGAGACAGGAGGCTATGGCTACACCTTC.

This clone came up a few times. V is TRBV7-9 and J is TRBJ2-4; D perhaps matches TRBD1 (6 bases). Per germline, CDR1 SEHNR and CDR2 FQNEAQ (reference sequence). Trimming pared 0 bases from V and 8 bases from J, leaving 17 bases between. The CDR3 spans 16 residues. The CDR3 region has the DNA TGTGCCAGCAGCTTAGCCGCAGGGGTGGGGAATGACATTCAGTACTTC. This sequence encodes CASSLAAGVGNDIQYF.

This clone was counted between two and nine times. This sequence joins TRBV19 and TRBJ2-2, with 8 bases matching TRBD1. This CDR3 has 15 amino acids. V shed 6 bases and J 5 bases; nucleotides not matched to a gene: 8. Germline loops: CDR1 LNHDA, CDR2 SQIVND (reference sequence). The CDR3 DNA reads TGTGCCAGTAGGGCGGGACAGGTTGTTACCGGGGAGCTGTTTTTT. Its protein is CASRAGQVVTGELFF.

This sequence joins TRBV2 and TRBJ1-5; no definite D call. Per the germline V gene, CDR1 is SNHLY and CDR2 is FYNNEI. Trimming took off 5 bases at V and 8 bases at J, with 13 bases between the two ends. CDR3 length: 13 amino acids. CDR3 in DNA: TGTGCCAGCAGTTCCGGGCCGCGGGAGCCCCAGCATTTT. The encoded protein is CASSSGPREPQHF.

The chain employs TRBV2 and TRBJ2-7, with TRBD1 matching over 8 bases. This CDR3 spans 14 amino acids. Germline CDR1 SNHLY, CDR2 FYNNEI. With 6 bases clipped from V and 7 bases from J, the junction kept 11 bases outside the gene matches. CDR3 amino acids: CASRVKQGAGEQYF. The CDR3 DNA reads TGTGCCAGCAGGGTCAAGCAGGGGGCGGGAGAGCAGTACTTC.

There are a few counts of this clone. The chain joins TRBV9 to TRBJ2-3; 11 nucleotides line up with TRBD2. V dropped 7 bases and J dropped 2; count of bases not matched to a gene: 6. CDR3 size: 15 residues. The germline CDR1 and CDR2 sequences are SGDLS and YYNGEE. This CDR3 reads CASGASGGTTDTQYF. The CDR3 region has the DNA TGTGCCAGCGGGGCTAGCGGGGGGACCACAGATACGCAGTATTTT.

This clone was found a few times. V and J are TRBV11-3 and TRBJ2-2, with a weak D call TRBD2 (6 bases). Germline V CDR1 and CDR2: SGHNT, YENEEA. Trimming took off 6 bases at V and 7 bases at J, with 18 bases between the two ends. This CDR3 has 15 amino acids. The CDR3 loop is CASSLASGRSGELFF. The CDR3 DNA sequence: TGTGCCAGCAGTCTAGCCTCAGGGAGGAGCGGGGAGCTGTTTTTT.

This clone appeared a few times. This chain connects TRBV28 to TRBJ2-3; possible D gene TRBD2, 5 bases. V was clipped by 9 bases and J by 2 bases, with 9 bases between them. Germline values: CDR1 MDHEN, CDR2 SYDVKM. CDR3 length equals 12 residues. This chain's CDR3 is CASGLSTDTQYF. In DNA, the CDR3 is TGTGCCAGTGGACTGTCCACAGATACGCAGTATTTT.

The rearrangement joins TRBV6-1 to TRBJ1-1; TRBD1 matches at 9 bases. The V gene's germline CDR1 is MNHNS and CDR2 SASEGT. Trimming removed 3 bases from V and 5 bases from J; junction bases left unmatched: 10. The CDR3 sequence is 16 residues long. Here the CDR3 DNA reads TGTGCCAGCAGTGATATCGTGACAGGGGGAAAGACTGAAGCTTTCTTT. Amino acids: CASSDIVTGGKTEAFF.